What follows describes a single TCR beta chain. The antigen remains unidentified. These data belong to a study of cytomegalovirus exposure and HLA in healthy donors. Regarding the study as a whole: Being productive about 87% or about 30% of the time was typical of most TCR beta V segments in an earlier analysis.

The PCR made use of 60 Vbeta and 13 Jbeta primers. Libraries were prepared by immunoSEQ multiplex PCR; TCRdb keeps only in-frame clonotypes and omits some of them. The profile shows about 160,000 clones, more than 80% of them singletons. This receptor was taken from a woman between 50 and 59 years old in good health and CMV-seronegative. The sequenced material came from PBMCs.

The CDR3 coding sequence is TGTGCCAGCAGCCCGGGACAGGGAGACACCGGGGAGCTGTTTTTT. Protein product: CASSPGQGDTGELFF. The rearrangement links TRBV4-2 to TRBJ2-2, with TRBD1 matching 9 bases. The germline gives CDR1 LGHNA, CDR2 YNFKEQ. J was trimmed by 3 bases and V by 4 bases; bases with no gene match: 3. The CDR3 loop spans 15 amino acids.